Listed below are T cell receptor beta chains from one sample, sequenced in a study of T cell responses to AZD1222 COVID-19 vaccine. Sequenced by immunoSEQ multiplex PCR; TCRdb stores in-frame clones only, minus some. The table shows 100,000 to 150,000 clones, with more than 85% occurring only once. The sequenced sample was peripheral blood, obtained 28 days after the second AZD1222 dose. The receptors were gathered from an adult who received the AZD1222 COVID-19 vaccine. The CDR3 runs from the conserved cysteine through the conserved F or W. Fields, in order: CDR3 protein, CDR3 DNA, clone size, D gene, J gene, V gene. A D gene is named only where the DNA matches it firmly. Clone size is not always given. Where it is, it says once, few, many or a class for expanded clones.

cdr3_aa: CASSIEGDRGSSGANVLTF
cdr3_nt: TGTGCCAGTAGTATAGAGGGAGACAGGGGCTCGAGTGGGGCCAACGTCCTGACTTTC
clone_size: once
d_call: TRBD1
j_call: TRBJ2-6
v_call: TRBV19

cdr3_aa: CASSSGTLRTEAFF
cdr3_nt: TGTGCCAGCAGCTCAGGGACACTTAGGACTGAAGCTTTCTTT
clone_size: -
d_call: -
j_call: TRBJ1-1
v_call: TRBV3-1/TRBV3-2

cdr3_aa: CSVGQGRPTEAFF
cdr3_nt: TGCAGCGTTGGACAGGGGCGCCCAACTGAAGCTTTCTTT
clone_size: -
d_call: TRBD1
j_call: TRBJ1-1
v_call: TRBV29-1

cdr3_aa: CASSPSGSNQPQHF
cdr3_nt: TGTGCCAGCTCACCTTCCGGTAGCAATCAGCCCCAGCATTTT
clone_size: -
d_call: -
j_call: TRBJ1-5
v_call: TRBV18

cdr3_aa: CASSPRTDGVF
cdr3_nt: TGTGCCAGCAGTCCCCGGACAGACGGGGTTTTT
clone_size: -
d_call: -
j_call: TRBJ2-2
v_call: TRBV14

cdr3_aa: CASASRTHYEQYF
cdr3_nt: TGTGCCAGCGCGTCCCGAACCCATTACGAGCAGTACTTC
clone_size: -
d_call: -
j_call: TRBJ2-7
v_call: TRBV7-8

cdr3_aa: CASSEVGIGNQPQHF
cdr3_nt: TGTGCCAGCAGTGAAGTAGGGATTGGCAATCAGCCCCAGCATTTT
clone_size: -
d_call: -
j_call: TRBJ1-5
v_call: TRBV6-1

cdr3_aa: CASSPTYRTGGTEAFF
cdr3_nt: TGTGCCAGCAGTCCAACTTACCGGACAGGGGGGACTGAAGCTTTCTTT
clone_size: -
d_call: TRBD1
j_call: TRBJ1-1
v_call: TRBV2

cdr3_aa: CASSTGQNQETQYF
cdr3_nt: TGTGCCAGCAGCACTGGACAGAACCAAGAGACCCAGTACTTC
clone_size: once
d_call: -
j_call: TRBJ2-5
v_call: TRBV5-4

cdr3_aa: CASSAGTAGSGYTF
cdr3_nt: TGTGCCAGCAGCGCCGGGACGGCGGGAAGCGGCTACACCTTC
clone_size: -
d_call: -
j_call: TRBJ1-2
v_call: TRBV6-4

cdr3_aa: CASSTYNRIDTEAFF
cdr3_nt: TGTGCCAGTAGTACATACAACCGAATTGACACTGAAGCTTTCTTT
clone_size: -
d_call: -
j_call: TRBJ1-1
v_call: TRBV19

cdr3_aa: CASSSSGQGRTIYF
cdr3_nt: TGTGCCAGCAGTTCCTCGGGACAGGGAAGAACCATATATTTT
clone_size: -
d_call: TRBD1
j_call: TRBJ1-3
v_call: TRBV6-5

cdr3_aa: CASSLFDSLNTEAFF
cdr3_nt: TGCGCCAGCAGCTTGTTTGACTCCCTAAACACTGAAGCTTTCTTT
clone_size: few
d_call: -
j_call: TRBJ1-1
v_call: TRBV5-1

cdr3_aa: CASSDGPGEAFF
cdr3_nt: TGTGCCAGCAGTGATGGGCCTGGGGAAGCTTTCTTT
clone_size: -
d_call: -
j_call: TRBJ1-1
v_call: TRBV2

cdr3_aa: CASSMGWGLNTEAFF
cdr3_nt: TGTGCCAGTAGTATGGGGTGGGGGCTGAACACTGAAGCTTTCTTT
clone_size: -
d_call: -
j_call: TRBJ1-1
v_call: TRBV19

cdr3_aa: CASSLWAGNTDGYTF
cdr3_nt: TGTGCCAGCAGCTTATGGGCAGGGAACACGGATGGCTACACCTTC
clone_size: -
d_call: -
j_call: TRBJ1-2
v_call: TRBV7-3

cdr3_aa: CASREQGSTYEQYF
cdr3_nt: TGTGCCAGCAGGGAACAGGGATCCACCTACGAGCAGTACTTC
clone_size: -
d_call: -
j_call: TRBJ2-7
v_call: TRBV27

cdr3_aa: CASSPRTEAIEAFF
cdr3_nt: TGTGCCAGCTCACCAAGGACAGAAGCTATTGAAGCTTTCTTT
clone_size: -
d_call: -
j_call: TRBJ1-1
v_call: TRBV18

cdr3_aa: CASSPDSPDSGNTIYF
cdr3_nt: TGTGCCAGCTCACCTGACAGCCCGGACTCTGGAAACACCATATATTTT
clone_size: -
d_call: -
j_call: TRBJ1-3
v_call: TRBV18

cdr3_aa: CASSVDSAGRYNEQFF
cdr3_nt: TGTGCCAGCAGCGTAGATTCGGCGGGGCGATACAATGAGCAGTTCTTC
clone_size: -
d_call: -
j_call: TRBJ2-1
v_call: TRBV9

cdr3_aa: CASRSTGQASGGYTF
cdr3_nt: TGTGCCAGCAGATCCACGGGACAGGCAAGTGGTGGCTACACCTTC
clone_size: -
d_call: TRBD1
j_call: TRBJ1-2
v_call: TRBV6-5

cdr3_aa: CASSMGLAGVTDTQYF
cdr3_nt: TGTGCCAGCAGCATGGGACTAGCGGGAGTCACAGATACGCAGTATTTT
clone_size: -
d_call: TRBD2
j_call: TRBJ2-3
v_call: TRBV9

cdr3_aa: CASSYSLQNTEAFF
cdr3_nt: TGTGCCAGCAGTTACTCTCTACAGAACACTGAAGCTTTCTTT
clone_size: -
d_call: -
j_call: TRBJ1-1
v_call: TRBV6-5

cdr3_aa: CASQGQGLILNQPQHF
cdr3_nt: TGTGCCAGCCAGGGACAGGGCCTGATCCTTAATCAGCCCCAGCATTTT
clone_size: once
d_call: TRBD1
j_call: TRBJ1-5
v_call: TRBV2

cdr3_aa: CASSTRTGGRSAFF
cdr3_nt: TGTGCCAGCAGTACCCGGACAGGGGGGAGGTCAGCTTTCTTT
clone_size: -
d_call: TRBD1
j_call: TRBJ1-1
v_call: TRBV6-5

cdr3_aa: CASSQARGIVNTEAFF
cdr3_nt: TGTGCCAGCAGCCAAGCCAGGGGGATAGTGAACACTGAAGCTTTCTTT
clone_size: few
d_call: TRBD1
j_call: TRBJ1-1
v_call: TRBV3-1/TRBV3-2

cdr3_aa: CASSPDRNYGYTF
cdr3_nt: TGCGCCAGCAGCCCGGACAGAAACTATGGCTACACCTTC
clone_size: once
d_call: -
j_call: TRBJ1-2
v_call: TRBV5-1

cdr3_aa: CASSPKVDHQPQHF
cdr3_nt: TGTGCCAGCTCACCAAAGGTAGACCATCAGCCCCAGCATTTT
clone_size: once
d_call: -
j_call: TRBJ1-5
v_call: TRBV18

cdr3_aa: CASSLPGQFDEQYF
cdr3_nt: TGCGCCAGCAGCTTACCGGGACAGTTCGACGAGCAGTACTTC
clone_size: once
d_call: TRBD1
j_call: TRBJ2-7
v_call: TRBV5-1

cdr3_aa: CASSLLRDTDTQYF
cdr3_nt: TGTGCCAGCAGCCTACTGCGGGACACAGATACGCAGTATTTT
clone_size: -
d_call: -
j_call: TRBJ2-3
v_call: TRBV3-1/TRBV3-2

cdr3_aa: CASSIYQGNTIYF
cdr3_nt: TGTGCCAGTAGTATATATCAGGGAAACACCATATATTTT
clone_size: -
d_call: -
j_call: TRBJ1-3
v_call: TRBV19

cdr3_aa: CASSLVAPGQGKHQPQHF
cdr3_nt: TGTGCCAGCAGCTTAGTAGCCCCGGGACAGGGGAAACATCAGCCCCAGCATTTT
clone_size: -
d_call: TRBD1
j_call: TRBJ1-5
v_call: TRBV7-8

cdr3_aa: CASSPGTGPLYGYTF
cdr3_nt: TGTGCCAGCAGTCCGGGGACAGGGCCCCTCTATGGCTACACCTTC
clone_size: -
d_call: TRBD1
j_call: TRBJ1-2
v_call: TRBV28

cdr3_aa: CASSFRQGLYGYTF
cdr3_nt: TGTGCCAGCAGCTTTAGACAGGGCCTCTATGGCTACACCTTC
clone_size: once
d_call: TRBD1
j_call: TRBJ1-2
v_call: TRBV7-8

cdr3_aa: CASSLGLTGETQYF
cdr3_nt: TGTGCCAGCAGCCTGGGCCTCACAGGGGAGACCCAGTACTTC
clone_size: -
d_call: -
j_call: TRBJ2-5
v_call: TRBV4-2

cdr3_aa: CASSLGSGTGRSPLHF
cdr3_nt: TGTGCCAGCAGCTTAGGATCCGGGACAGGGAGGTCACCCCTCCACTTT
clone_size: -
d_call: TRBD1
j_call: TRBJ1-6
v_call: TRBV5-5

cdr3_aa: CASSLSRARGEAFF
cdr3_nt: TGCGCCAGCAGCTTGAGCAGGGCTAGGGGTGAAGCTTTCTTT
clone_size: -
d_call: -
j_call: TRBJ1-1
v_call: TRBV5-1

cdr3_aa: CASSSHREGGYTF
cdr3_nt: TGCGCCAGCAGCTCCCACCGAGAAGGCGGCTACACCTTC
clone_size: -
d_call: -
j_call: TRBJ1-2
v_call: TRBV5-1

cdr3_aa: CASRELAGGHNEQFF
cdr3_nt: TGTGCCAGCAGGGAGCTAGCGGGAGGTCACAATGAGCAGTTCTTC
clone_size: -
d_call: TRBD2
j_call: TRBJ2-1
v_call: TRBV6-5

cdr3_aa: CASSGAPSGGGYNEQFF
cdr3_nt: TGTGCCAGCAGCGGAGCCCCTTCCGGCGGAGGATACAATGAGCAGTTCTTC
clone_size: -
d_call: -
j_call: TRBJ2-1
v_call: TRBV9

cdr3_aa: CASNGGRGRHEQYF
cdr3_nt: TGTGCCAGTAACGGGGGCAGGGGGCGGCACGAGCAGTACTTC
clone_size: -
d_call: TRBD1
j_call: TRBJ2-7
v_call: TRBV7-9

cdr3_aa: CASSPQGPGLRTGELFF
cdr3_nt: TGTGCCAGCAGCCCACAGGGGCCGGGGCTTAGGACCGGGGAGCTGTTTTTT
clone_size: once
d_call: TRBD1
j_call: TRBJ2-2
v_call: TRBV3-1/TRBV3-2

cdr3_aa: CASSPREDTGELFF
cdr3_nt: TGTGCCAGCTCACCACGGGAGGACACCGGGGAGCTGTTTTTT
clone_size: -
d_call: -
j_call: TRBJ2-2
v_call: TRBV18

cdr3_aa: CATRRTGGDTEAFF
cdr3_nt: TGTGCCACCAGACGGACAGGGGGCGACACTGAAGCTTTCTTT
clone_size: once
d_call: TRBD1
j_call: TRBJ1-1
v_call: TRBV24-1